Presented here are 23 T cell receptor beta chains from one specimen sequenced in a study of response to subunit inactivated influenza vaccine. TCRdb used MiXCR to reprocess the RT-PCR reads, holding one entry per CDR3 protein. The table records 500,000 or so distinct CDR3 sequences, approximately 17% of them present only once. The sample in question was CD4+ T cells sorted from PBMCs, obtained around 2 years after vaccination. These receptors were obtained from a man between 50 and 70 years old who received an inactivated influenza vaccine.

This clonotype came up a few times. This rearrangement joins TRBV11-2 to TRBJ2-2; D not certain. This CDR3 has 17 residues. V was cut by 1 base and J by 1 base, with 13 bases left in between. Germline-derived CDR1 and CDR2 are SGHAT and FQNNGV. CDR3 region: CASSLGFVGGNTGELFF. CDR3 coding DNA: TGTGCCAGCAGCTTAGGATTTGTCGGCGGGAACACCGGGGAGCTGTTTTTT.

The CDR3 loop is CASSYLGNEQYF. The CDR3 DNA reads TGTGCCAGCAGTTACCTGGGGAACGAGCAGTACTTC. The chain combines TRBV6-6 with TRBJ2-7; D unresolved. The CDR3 is 12 residues long. CDR1 MNHNY and CDR2 SVGAGI come from the germline V gene (reference sequence). Trimming removed 2 bases from V and 5 bases from J, with 7 bases in between.

This clonotype has more than one count but fewer than ten. The genes are TRBV15 and TRBJ2-3; D gene uncertain. CDR3 length: 14 amino acids. Germline V lookup: CDR1 LNHNV, CDR2 YYDKDF (reference sequence). V lost 5 bases and J 1 base, leaving 10 bases between the germline ends. For the CDR3, the DNA is TGTGCCACCAGCCCAGTGTCCCGCACAGATACGCAGTATTTT. Protein sequence: CATSPVSRTDTQYF.

This clonotype has more than one count but fewer than ten. The chain links TRBV14 to TRBJ2-3; the match to TRBD2 covers 9 bases. J lost 6 bases, V lost 4 bases, and 14 bases had no gene match. Germline lookup yields CDR1 SGHDN and CDR2 FVKESK. The CDR3 contains 17 residues. The CDR3 is CASSPLAGRYGEDTQYF. CDR3 DNA sequence: TGTGCCAGCAGCCCGCTAGCGGGGCGCTACGGGGAGGATACGCAGTATTTT.

This clonotype was seen a few times. The chain uses TRBV10-3 and TRBJ1-2, with D uncertain. Trimming took 2 bases from V and 3 from J, leaving 7 bases between them. This CDR3 contains 13 residues. CDR1 and CDR2 (germline): ENHRY, SYGVKD. The CDR3 DNA is TGTGCCATCAGTGAGACACAGTACTATGGCTACACCTTC. This sequence encodes CAISETQYYGYTF.

This clonotype was observed many times. The V gene is TRBV3-1, the J gene TRBJ2-7; 8 nucleotides line up with TRBD1. Looked up from germline, CDR1 is LGHDT and CDR2 is YNNKEL (reference sequence). V shed 0 bases and J 1 base; nucleotides not matched to a gene: 5. The CDR3 is made up of 16 amino acids. This CDR3 is CASSQETRTGSYEQYF. The CDR3 DNA reads as TGTGCCAGCAGCCAAGAGACAAGGACAGGGTCCTACGAGCAGTACTTC.

The chain uses TRBV5-1 and TRBJ2-1; no firm D call. The V gene lost 6 bases and the J gene lost 4 bases, with 11 bases spanning the gap. From germline, CDR1 is SGHRS and CDR2 YFSETQ. The CDR3 extends over 13 amino acids. The CDR3 DNA follows: TGCGCCAGCAATAAGATGGGTTACAATGAGCAGTTCTTC. It codes for CASNKMGYNEQFF.

The chain carries TRBV6-1 and TRBJ2-1, with TRBD2 identical over 12 bases. Trimming took 10 bases from V and 6 from J; bases not matched to a gene: 10. This CDR3 spans 15 amino acids. From germline, CDR1 is MNHNS and CDR2 SASEGT. The CDR3 sequence: CATHLPSGRANEQFF. CDR3 coding DNA: TGTGCCACCCACCTCCCTAGCGGGAGGGCCAATGAGCAGTTCTTC.

Many counts were recorded for this clonotype. This sequence joins TRBV5-1 and TRBJ2-3; D might be TRBD2 (5 bases). CDR1 SGHRS and CDR2 YFSETQ come from the germline V gene. The CDR3 loop spans 15 amino acids. V was trimmed by 0 bases and J by 3 bases, leaving 11 bases between them. CDR3 DNA sequence: TGCGCCAGCAGCTTGGCTCTTTCGGGGACAGATACGCAGTATTTT. This gives the protein CASSLALSGTDTQYF.

The gene calls are TRBV19 and TRBJ2-7; perhaps TRBD1 as D (6 bases). The CDR3 runs to 14 residues. The germline CDR1 and CDR2 sequences are LNHDA and SQIVND (reference sequence). V lost 5 bases and J 3 bases, leaving 14 bases between the germline ends. The DNA of the CDR3 is TGTGCCAGTAGTCGGACAGTCGGTGGCTACGAGCAGTACTTC. Protein sequence: CASSRTVGGYEQYF.

This clonotype turned up a few times. V and J are TRBV28 and TRBJ2-3, with 10 bases that match TRBD2. The CDR3 length is 15 residues. The germline gives CDR1 MDHEN, CDR2 SYDVKM. V was clipped by 6 bases and J by 5 bases; unmatched bases: 8. DNA of the CDR3: TGTGCCAGCAGCACAGCGGGGGGGTTGGGAGATACGCAGTATTTT. This sequence encodes CASSTAGGLGDTQYF.

V is TRBV28 and J is TRBJ2-2, with 8 bases lining up with TRBD2. V lost 5 bases, J lost 3 bases, and 14 bases stayed unmatched. The CDR3 is 18 residues long. Germline CDR1 reads MDHEN; CDR2 reads SYDVKM. The CDR3 protein is CASSPRPRLAGYTGELFF. CDR3 sequence (DNA): TGTGCCAGCAGTCCCCGCCCTCGGTTAGCGGGGTACACCGGGGAGCTGTTTTTT.

The gene calls are TRBV28 and TRBJ1-1; no reliable D call. This CDR3 region has 12 residues. The germline gives CDR1 MDHEN, CDR2 SYDVKM. The V end was cut by 3 bases, the J end by 6 bases, with 8 bases between. The CDR3 DNA follows: TGTGCCAGCAGTTTCGGGGATTCTGAAGCTTTCTTT. This codes for CASSFGDSEAFF.

A few counts support this clonotype. The chain is built from TRBV9 and TRBJ2-1, with 11 positions matching TRBD2. After removal of 0 bases from V and 0 bases from J, the junction contained 11 bases not matched to a gene. The CDR3 runs to 20 residues. Germline lookup yields CDR1 SGDLS and CDR2 YYNGEE. The CDR3 here is CASSVAPGTSGTSSYNEQFF. CDR3 nucleotide sequence: TGTGCCAGCAGCGTAGCCCCCGGGACTAGCGGAACGAGCTCCTACAATGAGCAGTTCTTC.

This clonotype came up a few times. The chain has TRBV7-2 and TRBJ1-2; no clear D. CDR3 size: 14 residues. V lost 1 base and J lost 4, with 10 bases in between. Germline V gene sequence: CDR1 SGHTA, CDR2 FQGNSA. CDR3 in amino acids: CASSLVEGSYGYTF. The CDR3 DNA is TGTGCCAGCAGCTTAGTCGAGGGTAGCTATGGCTACACCTTC. Based on the CDR3 plus reference TRBV7-2 and TRBJ1-2, the full variable domain is GAGVSQSPSNKVTEKGKDVELRCDPISGHTALYWYRQSLGQGLEFLIYFQGNSAPDKSGLPSDRFSAERTGGSVSTLTIQRTQQEDSAVYLCASSLVEGSYGYTFGSGTRLTVV.

This clonotype was recorded many times. The chain couples TRBV10-3 to TRBJ2-5; D is unresolved. Germline V gene lookup returns CDR1 ENHRY and CDR2 SYGVKD. Trimming took 2 bases from V and 2 from J, leaving 3 bases between them. The CDR3 extends over 12 amino acids. CDR3 in DNA: TGTGCCATCAGTGAGACTCAAGAGACCCAGTACTTC. This sequence encodes CAISETQETQYF.

This clonotype was found a few times. The rearrangement links TRBV12-3 or TRBV12-4 to TRBJ1-1; no reliable D call. The CDR3 contains 13 residues. V lost 5 bases and J lost 6, with 13 bases in between. CDR3 protein: CASSPSRHAEAFF. The CDR3 DNA reads as TGTGCCAGCAGTCCCAGCCGACACGCTGAAGCTTTCTTT.

In its sample, this clonotype was seen a few times. The chain links TRBV20-1 to TRBJ2-7; TRBD2 agrees at 11 bases. The CDR3 is 14 amino acids. The V and J ends lost 5 bases and 2 bases, in that order; junction bases with no gene match: 5. CDR1 is DFQATT, CDR2 SNEGSKA, per germline (reference sequence). In DNA form, the CDR3 reads TGCAGTGCTCCCGGGACTAGCGGAACCTACGAGCAGTACTTC. Translation: CSAPGTSGTYEQYF.

There are a few counts of this clonotype. V is TRBV24-1 and J is TRBJ1-1, with 12 bases lining up with TRBD1. V lost 5 bases to trimming and J lost 0 bases; unmatched junction nucleotides: 3. There are 16 residues in the CDR3. Per germline, CDR1 KGHDR and CDR2 SFDVKD. DNA for the CDR3: TGTGCCACCAGTGTTGGGACAGGGGGCATGAACACTGAAGCTTTCTTT. Residues: CATSVGTGGMNTEAFF.

V usage is TRBV7-2 and J usage is TRBJ2-5; TRBD2 matches at 13 bases. This CDR3 has 16 amino acids. V shed 2 bases and J 5 bases; nucleotides not matched to a gene: 5. The V gene's germline CDR1 is SGHTA and CDR2 FQGNSA. The CDR3 DNA is TGTGCCAGCAGCTTAACTAGCGGGGGGGCCTTTGAGACCCAGTACTTC. Translated, it gives CASSLTSGGAFETQYF.

The chain carries TRBV29-1 and TRBJ2-1, with D perhaps TRBD2 (6 bases). The V end was cut by 4 bases, the J end by 8 bases, with 15 bases between. There are 13 residues in the CDR3. Germline CDR1 reads SQVTM; CDR2 reads ANQGSEA. This CDR3 is CSVGRELTHEQFF. In nucleotides, the CDR3 is TGCAGCGTTGGGCGGGAACTAACCCATGAGCAGTTCTTC.

The chain carries TRBV29-1 and TRBJ2-5; TRBD2 is a possible D gene (6 bases). The V and J ends lost 6 bases and 1 base respectively, with 12 bases between them. The germline V gene has CDR1 SQVTM and CDR2 ANQGSEA. The CDR3 has 13 amino acids. CDR3: CSVQRVLQETQYF. CDR3 sequence (DNA): TGCAGCGTGCAGCGGGTGCTCCAAGAGACCCAGTACTTC.

CDR3: CASSTPLGAGSPYEQYF. DNA for the CDR3: TGTGCCAGCAGCACACCCCTGGGGGCAGGGTCTCCTTACGAGCAGTACTTC. The chain links TRBV11-2 to TRBJ2-7, with D possibly matching TRBD1 (6 bases). The CDR3 covers 17 residues. Looked up from germline, CDR1 is SGHAT and CDR2 is FQNNGV. The V end lost 5 bases, the J end lost 4 bases, and 24 bases lay between the germline ends.